This T cell receptor beta chain derives from a study of response to subunit inactivated influenza vaccine. Findings of the study overall: Each seasonal influenza vaccination recruits few new T cells, the authors suggested.

Each CDR3 protein is one row after TCRdb ran MiXCR on the RT-PCR reads. The sample records under 500,000 distinct CDR3 sequences, about 10% being singletons. As to this clonotype: Its matching antigen is unknown.

The length of the CDR3 is 16 residues. The V end lost 4 bases, the J end lost 0 bases, and 10 bases lay between the germline ends. The TCR comes from a man aged 45-65 years who received an inactivated influenza vaccine. Sequences were derived from PBMCs from blood, sampled about 6 weeks after vaccination. This chain joins TRBV12-3 or TRBV12-4 and TRBJ1-6, with D unresolved. The DNA for the CDR3 is TGTGCCAGCAGTTCTTCCGGCAGCTCCTATAATTCACCCCTCCACTTT. It specifies CASSSSGSSYNSPLHF.